This T cell receptor beta chain was identified in a study of CD8 T cells in ankylosing spondylitis. Findings and caveats of the study: Disease-linked clones were reportedly significantly enriched in matched ankylosing spondylitis synovial fluid. Past studies reported some motif variants in reactive arthritis synovial fluid and blood. Ankylosing spondylitis blood appeared to be characterized by a TCR beta motif of eight or nine highly homologous variants.

This clonotype was recorded many times. Its antigen is unidentified. A quantitative 5'-RACE method, one with molecular barcodes, was used to make TCR beta libraries. TCRdb re-called the 5' RACE reads through MiXCR, storing one row per CDR3 protein. The table lists more than 95,000 distinct CDR3 sequences, roughly 8% of them singletons. The V and J ends lost 6 bases and 5 bases respectively, with 16 bases between them. The CDR3 contains 14 residues. Germline CDR1 reads LNHNV; CDR2 reads YYDKDF (reference sequence). This receptor was taken from a male donor with ankylosing spondylitis or in good health (not recorded which). The chain uses TRBV15 and TRBJ1-1; D is ambiguous. Sequenced sample: blood, either unsorted or a sorted T cell fraction (not recorded which). The CDR3, as DNA: TGTGCCACCAGGAGGGAGGTTGGGCTTACTGAAGCTTTCTTT. This encodes CATRREVGLTEAFF.